The following is a TCR beta chain sequence with its context. Authors' processing steps: Amplification with reference gene primers provided the estimates of nucleated cell counts. Profiled with immunoSEQ multiplex PCR; TCRdb holds only in-frame clones, not every one. The DNA gave D and trimming, while V, J and clone size come from that table. The data show 200,000 to 300,000 clones, around 90% seen once. Trimming took 6 bases from V and 9 from J, leaving 9 bases between them. In germline, CDR1 is MNHNY, CDR2 SVGAGI (reference sequence). The CDR3 has 11 residues. The data stem from a study of blood T cell repertoires in COVID-19. About the study: Sources were T cells, B-cell-depleted T cells, or PBMCs; the material itself was cDNA or gDNA.

The rearrangement uses TRBV6-6 and TRBJ2-1; D is uncertain. Sequencing used peripheral blood. The TCR originated in a woman aged 55-70 years with COVID-19, enrolled during active disease. CDR3 coding DNA: TGTGCCAGCAGAATTTTTCTTGAGCAGTTCTTC. This gives the protein CASRIFLEQFF.